These 22 T cell receptor beta chains were sequenced from one sample in a study of long-term antiretroviral therapy in people with HIV. They ran version v3.0 of the immunoSEQ assay at survey level. The repertoire was sequenced with immunoSEQ multiplex PCR; TCRdb's copy has only in-frame clones and lacks some. Of roughly 20,000 clones in the sample, approximately 80% were seen once. Sequences were derived from unsorted PBMCs, sampled 0.2 years after starting antiretroviral therapy. The receptors shown here come from a woman between 35 and 50 years old with HIV.

This chain uses TRBV10-1 with TRBJ1-1; D not resolved. V was clipped by 4 bases and J by 1 base, with 7 bases between them. The CDR3 has 13 residues. Germline V gives CDR1 WNHNN, CDR2 SYGVQD (reference sequence). The CDR3 region is CASSGDRNTEAFF. As DNA, the CDR3 is TGCGCCAGCAGTGGAGACCGGAACACTGAAGCTTTCTTT.

This chain links TRBV11-2 with TRBJ2-7, with D hard to call. V lost 5 bases and J 6 bases, leaving 14 bases between the germline ends. CDR1 is SGHAT and CDR2 is FQNNGV in the germline V gene. The CDR3 spans 13 residues. For the CDR3, the DNA is TGTGCCAGCAGCCTGTGGGAAGAAACCGAGCAGTACTTC. It encodes CASSLWEETEQYF.

The chain carries TRBV5-1 and TRBJ1-1; a possible D gene is TRBD1 (6 bases). Germline assignment: CDR1 SGHRS and CDR2 YFSETQ. This CDR3 contains 16 residues. Trimming took 1 base from V and 4 from J, leaving 17 bases between them. The CDR3 is CASSLIGVQGGTEAFF. In DNA, the CDR3 is TGCGCCAGCAGCTTGATCGGAGTCCAAGGGGGCACTGAAGCTTTCTTT.

This sequence joins TRBV5-6 and TRBJ1-2; D is uncertain. The CDR3 spans 14 residues. Germline V gives CDR1 SGHDT, CDR2 YYEEEE. V gave up 1 base and J gave up 3 bases, with 10 bases separating them. This chain's CDR3 is CASSLYPVDYGYTF. CDR3 sequence (DNA): TGTGCCAGCAGCTTGTACCCGGTAGACTATGGCTACACCTTC.

V usage is TRBV18 and J usage is TRBJ2-7, with D possibly being TRBD2 (5 bases). CDR1 KGHSH and CDR2 LQKENI come from the germline V gene. Trimming left V 5 bases short and J 5 bases short, with 19 bases between. CDR3 length: 15 amino acids. CDR3 sequence reads: CASSIGIGGSDEQYF. CDR3 nucleotides: TGTGCCAGCTCAATAGGGATAGGAGGATCGGACGAGCAGTACTTC.

The chain employs TRBV29-1 and TRBJ2-7, with TRBD1 matching 7 bases. V was clipped by 4 bases and J by 2 bases; unmatched bases: 14. Germline-derived CDR1 and CDR2 are SQVTM and ANQGSEA. The CDR3 is 16 amino acids. CDR3 coding DNA: TGCAGCGTTGCGCCCTGGACAGGCCCTACAACCTACGAGCAGTACTTC. Amino acids: CSVAPWTGPTTYEQYF.

The chain links TRBV9 to TRBJ2-7; D is uncertain. Trimming left V 3 bases short and J 0 bases short, with 10 bases between. Germline V gene lookup returns CDR1 SGDLS and CDR2 YYNGEE. CDR3 size: 14 residues. For the CDR3, the DNA is TGTGCCAGCAGCGCAGCAGACTTCTCCTACGAGCAGTACTTC. This sequence encodes CASSAADFSYEQYF. Combining the CDR3 with reference TRBV9 and TRBJ2-7 gives the whole variable domain DSGVTQTPKHLITATGQRVTLRCSPRSGDLSVYWYQQSLDQGLQFLIQYYNGEERAKGNILERFSAQQFPDLHSELNLSSLELGDSALYFCASSAADFSYEQYFGPGTRLTVT.

The sample holds a few counts of this clone. The chain links TRBV4-2 to TRBJ1-6; D gene uncertain. The CDR3 runs 12 residues. CDR1 is LGHNA and CDR2 is YNFKEQ in the germline V gene. V lost 8 bases, J lost 4 bases, and 6 bases lay in between. The CDR3 DNA is TGTGCCAGCGCGAATTATAATTCACCCCTCCACTTT. Amino acid sequence: CASANYNSPLHF.

This chain uses TRBV5-1 with TRBJ2-2; 8 nucleotides match TRBD2. Per the germline V gene, CDR1 is SGHRS and CDR2 is YFSETQ. This CDR3 is 15 amino acids long. Trimming cost V 3 bases and J 7 bases; bases outside gene matches: 8. Here the CDR3 reads CASSSGGGTDGELFF. The CDR3 coding sequence is TGCGCCAGCAGCTCCGGCGGGGGGACGGACGGGGAGCTGTTTTTT.

This chain links TRBV11-2 with TRBJ1-3; no clear D gene. Germline V gives CDR1 SGHAT, CDR2 FQNNGV. Trimming removed 1 base at V and 0 bases at J, with 4 bases between. The CDR3 is 14 residues long. CDR3 amino acids: CASSLGVSGNTIYF. CDR3 nucleotides: TGTGCCAGCAGCTTAGGGGTCTCTGGAAACACCATATATTTT. The full variable domain, rest sourced from reference TRBV11-2 and TRBJ1-3, is EAGVAQSPRYKIIEKRQSVAFWCNPISGHATLYWYQQILGQGPKLLIQFQNNGVVDDSQLPKDRFSAERLKGVDSTLKIQPAKLEDSAVYLCASSLGVSGNTIYFGEGSWLTVV.

The rearrangement links TRBV6-1 to TRBJ1-4, with D possibly being TRBD1 (6 bases). This CDR3 has 15 amino acids. The germline V and J ends were trimmed by 6 bases and 5 bases, with 16 bases remaining between them. The germline CDR1 and CDR2 sequences are MNHNS and SASEGT. CDR3 DNA: TGTGCCAGCAGCGGAAATAAGGGGGGGAATGAAAAACTGTTTTTT. Its translation: CASSGNKGGNEKLFF.

This chain joins TRBV6-6 and TRBJ2-7; D remains unclear. The V gene lost 10 bases and the J gene lost 5 bases, with 15 bases spanning the gap. Germline V lookup: CDR1 MNHNY, CDR2 SVGAGI (reference sequence). This CDR3 has 12 amino acids. This chain's CDR3 is CATLGLGHEQYF. As DNA, the CDR3 is TGTGCCACATTGGGTCTTGGCCACGAGCAGTACTTC.

This clone rates as medium-sized. The J gene is TRBJ2-3, the V gene TRBV7-2; D not certain. The CDR3 runs to 13 residues. CDR1 and CDR2 (germline): SGHTA, FQGNSA. The ends were cut back, 7 bases at V and 4 bases at J, with 12 bases in the middle. DNA of the CDR3: TGTGCCAGCACCCCCTATGGCCCAGATACGCAGTATTTT. Its translation is CASTPYGPDTQYF.

Note on this clone: The sample has other DNA sequences that encode this CDR3 too. The V call is TRBV11-3, the J call TRBJ2-3; D is unresolved. The V gene's germline CDR1 is SGHNT and CDR2 YENEEA. There are 11 residues in the CDR3. Trimming pared 3 bases from V and 6 bases from J, leaving 4 bases between. The chain's CDR3 is CASSFGDTQYF. The DNA of the CDR3 is TGTGCCAGCAGCTTTGGTGATACGCAGTATTTT.

J is TRBJ1-4 and V is TRBV5-6; the match to TRBD1 covers 8 bases. Unmatched junction bases numbered 12, after V lost 3 bases and J lost 8 bases. The germline gives CDR1 SGHDT, CDR2 YYEEEE. The CDR3 spans 16 residues. The CDR3 DNA is TGTGCCAGCAGCTCAGATACAGGGGGAAAAAAGGAAAAACTGTTTTTT. Its protein is CASSSDTGGKKEKLFF.

This clone was recorded a few times. This chain connects TRBV5-6 to TRBJ1-2; D unresolved. The CDR3 length is 12 residues. Germline values: CDR1 SGHDT, CDR2 YYEEEE. Between the trimmed V and J ends, which lost 1 base and 8 bases, there was a span of 9 bases. The CDR3 protein is CASSLIMWGYTF. The CDR3 coding sequence is TGTGCCAGCAGCTTGATCATGTGGGGCTACACCTTC.

This chain joins TRBV5-1 and TRBJ1-1; 7 bases map to TRBD1. CDR3 length: 16 amino acids. Germline V lookup: CDR1 SGHRS, CDR2 YFSETQ. V dropped 4 bases and J dropped 7; count of bases not matched to a gene: 16. CDR3 bases: TGCGCCAGCAGCCTGTCTGGACTTTGGGACAGTCATGAAGCTTTCTTT. Encoded protein: CASSLSGLWDSHEAFF.

The CDR3 is CASSESLAANNEQFF. CDR3 coding DNA: TGCGCCAGCAGTGAGTCCCTAGCGGCAAACAATGAGCAGTTCTTC. The rearrangement joins TRBV10-1 to TRBJ2-1, with TRBD2 matching 7 bases. The V gene's germline CDR1 is WNHNN and CDR2 SYGVQD (reference sequence). V was clipped by 0 bases and J by 5 bases; unmatched bases: 4. This CDR3 contains 15 residues.

The chain employs TRBV15 and TRBJ2-7; D is possibly TRBD2 (5 bases). This CDR3 spans 15 amino acids. V was trimmed by 4 bases and J by 3 bases, leaving 16 bases between them. Germline CDR1 reads LNHNV; CDR2 reads YYDKDF (reference sequence). The DNA for the CDR3 is TGTGCCACCAGCATTTGGACTGGACCGGACTACGAGCAGTACTTC. This sequence encodes CATSIWTGPDYEQYF.

The rearrangement joins TRBV6-5 to TRBJ2-7, with D possibly being TRBD1 (5 bases). V was cut by 7 bases and J by 5 bases, with 15 bases left in between. Germline lookup yields CDR1 MNHEY and CDR2 SVGAGI. CDR3 length: 13 amino acids. The CDR3 sequence is CASMNGQGNEQYF. Here the CDR3 DNA reads TGTGCCAGCATGAACGGGCAGGGAAACGAGCAGTACTTC.

This chain joins TRBV28 and TRBJ1-1; D uncertain. Germline values: CDR1 MDHEN, CDR2 SYDVKM. This CDR3 has 12 amino acids. Trimming stripped 10 bases from V and 1 base from J, with 10 bases between. Written as DNA, the CDR3 is TGTGCCACCTCTATCCGGAACACTGAAGCTTTCTTT. It translates to CATSIRNTEAFF.

The V and J genes are TRBV11-2 and TRBJ2-1; D perhaps matches TRBD2 (6 bases). The germline gives CDR1 SGHAT, CDR2 FQNNGV. Trimming cost V 5 bases and J 4 bases, with 12 bases left between them. CDR3 length: 14 residues. The CDR3 DNA reads TGTGCCAGCAGCGACGGACTACCTTACAATGAGCAGTTCTTC. This codes for CASSDGLPYNEQFF. The variable domain in full, with the rest retrieved from reference TRBV11-2 and TRBJ2-1, is EAGVAQSPRYKIIEKRQSVAFWCNPISGHATLYWYQQILGQGPKLLIQFQNNGVVDDSQLPKDRFSAERLKGVDSTLKIQPAKLEDSAVYLCASSDGLPYNEQFFGPGTRLTVL.